This T cell receptor (beta chain) was identified in a study of molecular identifiers for immune sequencing clone quantification. Study-wide results and limits: Barcode-sharing identical TCR molecules could underestimate highly expanded clone sizes. Spiked Jurkat TCR RNA equal to one cell could reportedly be picked out among 900,000 to 1,000,000 naive cells.

Sequencing libraries of naive CD8 cells derived from approximately 22,000 to 940,000 sorted cells with 10%, 30% or 50% RNA. The CD8+CD4-CCR7+CD45RA+ phenotype defined the sorted naive CD8 T cells. MiXCR, applied by TCRdb to the PCR reads, yields one record per CDR3 protein. The sample lists about 510,000 distinct CDR3 sequences; about 25% were seen once. A few counts support this clonotype. What it binds is unknown. Sequenced material: naive CD8+ T cells from blood, with Jurkat cell RNA spiked in. Regarding subset: FACS-sorted CD8+CD4-CCR7+CD45RA+ naive T cells. This sequence was found in a human donor in good health. Some libraries in this study had Jurkat cell RNA spiked in.

The CDR3: CASRTGANQPQHF. The CDR3 bases are TGTGCCAGCAGAACAGGGGCCAATCAGCCCCAGCATTTT. The genes are TRBV27 and TRBJ1-5, with 7 bases identical to TRBD1. V shed 6 bases and J 3 bases; nucleotides not matched to a gene: 2. CDR1 MNHEY and CDR2 SMNVEV come from the germline V gene (reference sequence). CDR3 length: 13 residues.